The present T cell receptor (beta chain) was sequenced within a study of prognosis after radiotherapy for stage I lung cancer. From germline, CDR1 is SGHRS and CDR2 YFSETQ. The CDR3 runs 14 residues. V was clipped by 5 bases and J by 4 bases, with 12 bases between them. Researchers used two-round multiplex PCR to amplify TCR beta CDR3 starting from genomic DNA. Specific primers for each TRBV and TRBJ gene were what first-round PCR used. Using its own MiXCR run on the multiplex PCR reads, TCRdb lists one record per CDR3 protein. Of 13,000 or so distinct CDR3 sequences in the sample, roughly 50% are singletons; the top ten hold over 35%.

The source of this sequence is a donor at least 50 years old with non-small cell lung cancer. V is TRBV5-1 and J is TRBJ2-2; the D gene is possibly TRBD2 (5 bases). The input for sequencing was PBMCs, taken before or after stereotactic body radiation therapy (not recorded which). The CDR3 bases are TGCGCCAGCAGAAATAGCGTAGGCACCGGGGAGCTGTTTTTT. Its translation is CASRNSVGTGELFF.